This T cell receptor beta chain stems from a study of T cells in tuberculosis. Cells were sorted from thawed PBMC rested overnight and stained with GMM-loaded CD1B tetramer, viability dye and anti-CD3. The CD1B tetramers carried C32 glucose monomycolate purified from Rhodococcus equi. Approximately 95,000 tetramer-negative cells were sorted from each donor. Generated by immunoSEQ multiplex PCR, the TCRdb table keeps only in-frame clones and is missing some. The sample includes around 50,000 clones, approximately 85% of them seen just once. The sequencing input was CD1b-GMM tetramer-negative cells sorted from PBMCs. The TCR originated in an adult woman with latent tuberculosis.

CDR3 sequence (DNA): TGTGCCTGGAGTATACAGGGGGCATCCGGGGAGCTGTTTTTT. Translating it yields CAWSIQGASGELFF. This chain links TRBV30 with TRBJ2-2; 9 bases align to TRBD1. Germline V gene data show CDR1 as GTSNPN and CDR2 as SVGIG (reference sequence). This CDR3 contains 14 residues. J lost 6 bases, V lost 2 bases, and 4 bases had no gene match.